This section outlines one T cell receptor beta chain sequence together with its context. These data belong to a study of blood T cell repertoires in COVID-19. The data were produced by immunoSEQ multiplex PCR, yet TCRdb's version contains in-frame clones alone and is incomplete. The sample includes about 230,000 clones, 81% of them seen just once. The CDR3 consists of 16 residues. Germline values: CDR1 SGDLS, CDR2 YYNGEE. After removal of 0 bases from V and 1 base from J, the junction contained 3 bases not matched to a gene. The chain recombines TRBV9 with TRBJ2-5, with TRBD2 matching 10 bases. The receptor comes from an elderly woman with acute or convalescent COVID-19. Sequenced sample: peripheral blood. This CDR3 is CASSVGASGGQETQYF. The CDR3 DNA reads as TGTGCCAGCAGCGTAGGGGCTAGCGGGGGCCAAGAGACCCAGTACTTC.